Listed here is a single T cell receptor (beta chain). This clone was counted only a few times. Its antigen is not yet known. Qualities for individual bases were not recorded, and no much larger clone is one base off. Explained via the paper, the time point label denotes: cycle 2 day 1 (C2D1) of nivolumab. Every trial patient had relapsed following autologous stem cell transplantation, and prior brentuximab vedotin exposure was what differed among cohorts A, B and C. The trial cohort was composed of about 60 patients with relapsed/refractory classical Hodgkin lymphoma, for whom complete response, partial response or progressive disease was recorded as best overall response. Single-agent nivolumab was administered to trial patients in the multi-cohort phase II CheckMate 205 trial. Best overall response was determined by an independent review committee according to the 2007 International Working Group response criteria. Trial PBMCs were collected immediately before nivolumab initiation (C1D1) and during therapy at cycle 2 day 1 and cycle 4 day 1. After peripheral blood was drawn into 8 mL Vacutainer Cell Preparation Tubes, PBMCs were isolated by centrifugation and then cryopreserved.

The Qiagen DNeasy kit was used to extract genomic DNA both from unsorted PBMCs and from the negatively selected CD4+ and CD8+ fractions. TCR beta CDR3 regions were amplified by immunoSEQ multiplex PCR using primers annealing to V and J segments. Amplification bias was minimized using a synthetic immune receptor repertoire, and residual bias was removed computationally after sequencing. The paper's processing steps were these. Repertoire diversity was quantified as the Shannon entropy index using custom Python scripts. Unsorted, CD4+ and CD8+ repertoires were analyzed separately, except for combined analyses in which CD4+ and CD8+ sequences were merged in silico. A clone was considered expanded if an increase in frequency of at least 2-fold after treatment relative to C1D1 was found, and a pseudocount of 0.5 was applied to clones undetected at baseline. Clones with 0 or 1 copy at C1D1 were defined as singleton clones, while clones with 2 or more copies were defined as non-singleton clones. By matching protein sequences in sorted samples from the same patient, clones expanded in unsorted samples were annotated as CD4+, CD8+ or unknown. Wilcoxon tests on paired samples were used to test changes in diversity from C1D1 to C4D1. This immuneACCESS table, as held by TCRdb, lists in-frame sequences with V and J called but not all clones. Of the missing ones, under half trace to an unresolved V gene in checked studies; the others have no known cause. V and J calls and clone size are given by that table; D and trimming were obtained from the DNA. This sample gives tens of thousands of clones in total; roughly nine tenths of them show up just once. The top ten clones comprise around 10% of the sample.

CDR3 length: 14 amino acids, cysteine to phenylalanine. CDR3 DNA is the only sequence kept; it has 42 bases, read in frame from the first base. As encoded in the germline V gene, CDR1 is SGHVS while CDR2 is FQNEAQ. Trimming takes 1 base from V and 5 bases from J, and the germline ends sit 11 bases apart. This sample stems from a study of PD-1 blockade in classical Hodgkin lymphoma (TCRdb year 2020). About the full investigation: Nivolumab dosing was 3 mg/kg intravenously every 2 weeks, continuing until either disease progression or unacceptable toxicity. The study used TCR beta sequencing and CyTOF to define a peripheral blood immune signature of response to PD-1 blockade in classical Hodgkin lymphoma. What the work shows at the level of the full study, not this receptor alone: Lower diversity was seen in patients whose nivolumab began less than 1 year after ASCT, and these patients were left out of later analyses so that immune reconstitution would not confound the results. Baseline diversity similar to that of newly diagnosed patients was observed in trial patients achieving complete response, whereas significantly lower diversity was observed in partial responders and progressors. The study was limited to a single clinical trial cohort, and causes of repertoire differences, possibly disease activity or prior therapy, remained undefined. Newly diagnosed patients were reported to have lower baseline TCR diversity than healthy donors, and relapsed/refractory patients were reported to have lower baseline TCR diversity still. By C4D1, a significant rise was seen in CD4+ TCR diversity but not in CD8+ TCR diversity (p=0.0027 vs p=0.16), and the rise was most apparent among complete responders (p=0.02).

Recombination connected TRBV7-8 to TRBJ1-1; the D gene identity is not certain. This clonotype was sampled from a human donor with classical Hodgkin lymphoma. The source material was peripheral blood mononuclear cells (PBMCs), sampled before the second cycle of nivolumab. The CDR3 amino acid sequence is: CASSLDDLMTEAFF. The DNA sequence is TGTGCCAGCAGCTTAGATGACCTTATGACTGAAGCTTTCTTT.